This T cell receptor beta chain was captured in a study of blood T cell repertoires in COVID-19. Study context: The United States, Italy and Spain provided the acute and convalescent COVID-19 samples. T cells, B-cell-depleted T cells, or PBMCs supplied cDNA or gDNA.

Cohort placement rested on clinical history that participants reported themselves. V lost 2 bases, J lost 2 bases, and 10 bases stayed unmatched. CDR1 MNHEY and CDR2 SMNVEV come from the germline V gene (reference sequence). The CDR3 sequence is 18 residues long. Here immunoSEQ multiplex PCR was the method, and the copy in TCRdb shows in-frame clones only, minus some. The data show approximately 300,000 clones, roughly nine tenths seen once. This clone was recorded a few times. The source material was PBMCs or T cells enriched from blood (not recorded which). The clonotype was recovered from a woman in her twenties or thirties who had recovered from COVID-19. The chain couples TRBV27 to TRBJ2-5; 11 bases agree with TRBD2. The CDR3 nucleotides read TGTGCCAGCAGTTTAAGTCCGCGGGGACTAGCGGAACAAGAGACCCAGTACTTC. It is translated as CASSLSPRGLAEQETQYF.